This entry lists 20 T cell receptor beta chains sequenced from one sample in a study of cytomegalovirus exposure and HLA in healthy donors (TCRdb year 2017). The library was made by the immunoSEQ multiplex PCR assay. For the multiplex PCR, a mixture combining 60 forward primers for TCR Vbeta segments and 13 reverse primers for TCR Jbeta segments was used. In its TCRdb copy, this immuneACCESS table keeps in-frame sequences only and misses some clones. Where compared with another copy, unresolved V genes explain less than half of these, and the others have no known cause. This sample gives approximately 120,000 clones in total; around 78% of them show up just once. The top ten clonotypes cover less than 4.5% of the sample. Source material: PBMCs. Receptors originate from a man aged 35 to 55 in good health and CMV-seronegative.

The rearrangement joins TRBV6-5 to TRBJ2-7; D unresolved. V lost 5 bases, J lost 5 bases, and 19 bases lay in between. Germline values: CDR1 MNHEY, CDR2 SVGAGI. There are 15 residues in the CDR3. CDR3 DNA sequence: TGTGCCAGCAGTCCACCTAAGCGCGGAACGCACGAGCAGTACTTC. It codes for CASSPPKRGTHEQYF.

CDR3 in amino acids: CAWSLPTGRNQPQHF. CDR3 in DNA: TGTGCCTGGAGTCTACCTACAGGGCGCAATCAGCCCCAGCATTTT. V gene TRBV30 combines with J gene TRBJ1-5; tentative D call: TRBD1 (6 bases). The V and J ends lost 2 bases and 2 bases respectively, with 13 bases between them. Germline V CDR1 and CDR2: GTSNPN, SVGIG (reference sequence). CDR3 length: 15 amino acids.

This chain joins TRBV10-3 and TRBJ1-5; D is unresolved. The V gene lost 6 bases and the J gene lost 7 bases, with 13 bases spanning the gap. Germline V lookup: CDR1 ENHRY, CDR2 SYGVKD. The CDR3 loop spans 13 amino acids. CDR3 DNA: TGTGCCATCAGAGAGGGCTCGGGGCAGCCCCAGCATTTT. It specifies CAIREGSGQPQHF.

The gene calls are TRBV7-2 and TRBJ2-5, with D perhaps matching TRBD1 (6 bases). CDR1 is SGHTA and CDR2 is FQGNSA in the germline V gene. The CDR3 runs 15 residues. Trimming cost V 5 bases and J 5 bases, with 18 bases left between them. The CDR3: CASSETSGQWETQYF. CDR3 bases: TGTGCCAGCAGCGAGACTTCCGGACAGTGGGAGACCCAGTACTTC. The whole variable domain, filled in from reference TRBV7-2 and TRBJ2-5, reads GAGVSQSPSNKVTEKGKDVELRCDPISGHTALYWYRQSLGQGLEFLIYFQGNSAPDKSGLPSDRFSAERTGGSVSTLTIQRTQQEDSAVYLCASSETSGQWETQYFGPGTRLLVL.

V usage is TRBV19 and J usage is TRBJ2-3; D is perhaps TRBD1 (6 bases). CDR1 is LNHDA, CDR2 SQIVND, per germline (reference sequence). This CDR3 is built from 15 residues. V dropped 5 bases and J dropped 7 bases, with 19 bases sitting between them. DNA for the CDR3: TGTGCCAGTAGTCCACCGACAGGCCTTGGCTATACGCAGTATTTT. It specifies CASSPPTGLGYTQYF.

This chain links TRBV2 with TRBJ2-5, with TRBD2 matching 7 bases. Looked up from germline, CDR1 is SNHLY and CDR2 is FYNNEI. V was pared by 7 bases and J by 2 bases, with 13 bases of the junction left unmatched. The CDR3 has 16 residues. CDR3 DNA: TGTGCCAGCAATTTTTTCGGCGGGGGAGTGCAAGAGACCCAGTACTTC. It encodes CASNFFGGGVQETQYF. The full variable domain, in which reference TRBV2 and TRBJ2-5 provide the parts outside the CDR3, is EPEVTQTPSHQVTQMGQEVILRCVPISNHLYFYWYRQILGQKVEFLVSFYNNEISEKSEIFDDQFSVERPDGSNFTLKIRSTKLEDSAMYFCASNFFGGGVQETQYFGPGTRLLVL.

The rearrangement links TRBV20-1 to TRBJ1-2; D is unclear. Germline V gene lookup returns CDR1 DFQATT and CDR2 SNEGSKA (reference sequence). With 6 bases removed from V and 8 bases from J, the gap between germline ends came to 13 bases. The length of the CDR3 is 11 residues. CDR3 residues: CSAPNEQGYTF. CDR3 in DNA: TGCAGTGCCCCCAACGAGCAAGGCTACACCTTC.

V and J are TRBV7-9 and TRBJ1-6; D is uncertain. Germline V gene lookup returns CDR1 SEHNR and CDR2 FQNEAQ (reference sequence). CDR3 length: 13 residues. Trimming stripped 5 bases from V and 10 bases from J, with 12 bases between. The CDR3 loop reads CASSESGRSPLHF. The CDR3 DNA sequence: TGTGCCAGCAGCGAGAGTGGTAGATCACCCCTCCACTTT.

On this clone: The germline gene is not matched at one end of the junction; a read error may be the cause. The chain combines TRBV5-6 with TRBJ2-1; 9 bases align to TRBD2. Germline V CDR1 and CDR2: SGHDT, YYEEEE. The CDR3 length is 16 residues. This CDR3 is CTSSLVAGAGGNEQFF. CDR3 DNA: TGTACCAGCAGCTTGGTAGCGGGGGCCGGGGGCAATGAGCAGTTCTTC.

The chain has TRBV13 and TRBJ2-1, with a weak D call TRBD2 (7 bases). This CDR3 has 14 residues. Trimming took off 5 bases at V and 10 bases at J, with 18 bases between the two ends. The germline CDR1 and CDR2 sequences are PRHDT and FYEKMQ (reference sequence). The CDR3 is CASSQRGGRAEQFF. The CDR3 region has the DNA TGTGCCAGCAGCCAAAGGGGGGGAAGGGCGGAGCAGTTCTTC. The full variable domain, rest sourced from reference TRBV13 and TRBJ2-1, is AAGVIQSPRHLIKEKRETATLKCYPIPRHDTVYWYQQGPGQDPQFLISFYEKMQSDKGSIPDRFSAQQFSDYHSELNMSSLELGDSALYFCASSQRGGRAEQFFGPGTRLTVL.

This chain uses TRBV5-1 with TRBJ2-7; maybe TRBD1 (5 bases). V was cut by 6 bases and J by 9 bases, with 16 bases left in between. CDR1 SGHRS and CDR2 YFSETQ come from the germline V gene. The CDR3 has 12 residues. The CDR3 is CASTGRVDGQYF. The CDR3, as DNA: TGCGCCAGCACGGGCAGGGTGGACGGGCAGTACTTC.

The genes are TRBV5-6 and TRBJ1-5; the D gene is possibly TRBD1 (6 bases). CDR3 length equals 12 residues. Germline V gives CDR1 SGHDT, CDR2 YYEEEE. The ends were cut back, 6 bases at V and 6 bases at J, with 10 bases in the middle. CDR3 nucleotides: TGTGCCAGCAACTCACAGGGTCAGCCCCAGCATTTT. Protein sequence: CASNSQGQPQHF.

The chain couples TRBV28 to TRBJ1-2; TRBD1 is a possible D gene (6 bases). Germline V gene sequence: CDR1 MDHEN, CDR2 SYDVKM. The germline V and J ends were trimmed by 5 bases and 0 bases, with 13 bases remaining between them. This CDR3 region has 15 residues. As DNA, the CDR3 is TGTGCCAGCAGTGCCGAAACAGGGACTAACTATGGCTACACCTTC. Its translation: CASSAETGTNYGYTF.

This clone was detected a few times. The chain combines TRBV9 with TRBJ2-1; TRBD2 matches 11 bases. Germline assignment: CDR1 SGDLS and CDR2 YYNGEE. The CDR3 is made up of 15 amino acids. Germline trimming cut 5 bases from V and 4 bases from J; bases unmatched to any gene: 5. The CDR3 here is CASSRGTSGYNEQFF. The CDR3 nucleotides are TGTGCCAGCAGTCGCGGGACTAGCGGATACAATGAGCAGTTCTTC. Supplemented by reference TRBV9 and TRBJ2-1, the full variable domain reads DSGVTQTPKHLITATGQRVTLRCSPRSGDLSVYWYQQSLDQGLQFLIQYYNGEERAKGNILERFSAQQFPDLHSELNLSSLELGDSALYFCASSRGTSGYNEQFFGPGTRLTVL.

The genes are TRBV5-1 and TRBJ2-7; TRBD2 is a possible D gene (6 bases). The length of the CDR3 is 13 residues. Germline loops: CDR1 SGHRS, CDR2 YFSETQ. V was clipped by 5 bases and J by 5 bases, with 14 bases between them. This chain's CDR3 is CASSGGGVHEQYF. The CDR3 DNA reads TGCGCCAGCAGTGGAGGCGGGGTGCACGAGCAGTACTTC.

The CDR3 nucleotides read TGTGCCAGCAGTTTCCGGGATAATCAGCCCCAGCATTTT. Translated: CASSFRDNQPQHF. This chain connects TRBV28 to TRBJ1-5; no definite D call. In germline, CDR1 is MDHEN, CDR2 SYDVKM. CDR3 length: 13 amino acids. V was cut by 3 bases and J by 4 bases, with 7 bases left in between.

The V and J genes are TRBV19 and TRBJ2-2; TRBD2 matches at 9 bases. The CDR3 runs 14 residues. Per the germline V gene, CDR1 is LNHDA and CDR2 is SQIVND (reference sequence). J gave up 4 bases and V 7 bases, and 4 bases lay outside the gene matches. The CDR3 nucleotides read TGTGCCAGTAAGACTAGCGGAGTCACCGGGGAGCTGTTTTTT. Translation: CASKTSGVTGELFF. The full variable domain, rest sourced from reference TRBV19 and TRBJ2-2, is DGGITQSPKYLFRKEGQNVTLSCEQNLNHDAMYWYRQDPGQGLRLIYYSQIVNDFQKGDIAEGYSVSREKKESFPLTVTSAQKNPTAFYLCASKTSGVTGELFFGEGSRLTVL.

The chain combines TRBV9 with TRBJ2-2, with TRBD1 matching 7 bases. CDR3 length: 15 amino acids. The germline V gene has CDR1 SGDLS and CDR2 YYNGEE. J was trimmed by 1 base and V by 5 bases; bases with no gene match: 5. CDR3 residues: CASSDDRENTGELFF. Here the CDR3 DNA reads TGTGCCAGCAGTGACGACAGGGAGAACACCGGGGAGCTGTTTTTT. Full variable domain (outside the CDR3, taken from reference TRBV9 and TRBJ2-2): DSGVTQTPKHLITATGQRVTLRCSPRSGDLSVYWYQQSLDQGLQFLIQYYNGEERAKGNILERFSAQQFPDLHSELNLSSLELGDSALYFCASSDDRENTGELFFGEGSRLTVL.

The chain combines TRBV9 with TRBJ2-2; weak D call: TRBD2 (5 bases). Germline V gives CDR1 SGDLS, CDR2 YYNGEE. The CDR3 extends over 15 amino acids. Trimming took 5 bases from V and 4 from J, leaving 15 bases between them. The CDR3 nucleotides read TGTGCCAGCAGTACTAGTTTTACCGGCACCGGGGAGCTGTTTTTT. Amino acid sequence: CASSTSFTGTGELFF.

The chain employs TRBV5-1 and TRBJ1-2, with unresolved D. The CDR3 sequence is 15 residues long. CDR1 SGHRS and CDR2 YFSETQ come from the germline V gene. The V end was cut by 9 bases, the J end by 10 bases, with 28 bases between. CDR3 sequence (DNA): TGCGCCACCCAATTGCGCCCTGCGGCAACAGCGGTCTACACCTTC. Encoded protein: CATQLRPAATAVYTF.